This is a list of T cell receptor beta chains from one sample in a study of blood T cells in healthy people across ages. TCRdb passed the 5' RACE reads through MiXCR, listing each CDR3 protein once. The sample consists of 700,000 to 950,000 distinct CDR3 sequences, roughly two fifths of them appearing once. Input material: blood. Every receptor here comes from a woman aged 55-69 years in good health. CDR3s include the opening cysteine and the closing phenylalanine or tryptophan. A D gene is named only where the DNA matches it firmly. Size is omitted from some rows. Given values are once, few, many or a class for expanded clones.

D gene	V gene	J gene	clone size	CDR3 protein	CDR3 DNA
.	TRBV12-3/TRBV12-4	TRBJ2-7	few	CASCQESYEQYF	TGTGCCAGCTGCCAGGAGTCCTACGAGCAGTACTTC
.	TRBV24-1	TRBJ1-1	.	CATSEWGWTSGNTEAFF	TGTGCCACCAGTGAATGGGGTTGGACGTCGGGGAACACTGAAGCTTTCTTT
TRBD1	TRBV4-3	TRBJ2-1	many	CASSQGSTGIYNEQFF	TGCGCCAGCAGCCAAGGTTCGACAGGGATCTACAATGAGCAGTTCTTC
TRBD2	TRBV11-2	TRBJ2-7	few	CASSLASGSGPYEQYF	TGTGCCAGCAGCTTGGCTAGCGGGAGTGGGCCCTACGAGCAGTACTTC
.	TRBV6-1	TRBJ1-5	few	CASRRQLAYSNQPQHF	TGTGCCAGCAGGAGACAACTCGCGTATAGCAATCAGCCCCAGCATTTT
.	TRBV20-1	TRBJ1-1	few	CSARDGQGHTEAFF	TGCAGTGCTAGAGATGGCCAGGGCCACACTGAAGCTTTCTTT
.	TRBV10-3	TRBJ1-1	few	CAISAQGTNTEAFF	TGTGCCATCAGTGCGCAGGGAACGAACACTGAAGCTTTCTTT
TRBD1	TRBV25-1	TRBJ2-1	.	CASSGGTGPQETQFF	TGTGCCAGCAGTGGGGGGACAGGACCCCAAGAGACCCAGTTCTTC
.	TRBV4-2	TRBJ1-4	once	CASSQDRGGGEKLFF	TGTGCCAGCAGCCAAGATAGGGGAGGGGGTGAAAAACTGTTTTTT
.	TRBV9	TRBJ2-5	few	CASSVSGVAEETQYF	TGTGCCAGCAGCGTAAGTGGGGTAGCGGAAGAGACCCAGTACTTC
.	TRBV6-5	TRBJ2-7	.	CASSYSDGEQYF	TGTGCCAGCAGTTACTCGGATGGGGAGCAGTACTTC
TRBD2	TRBV20-1	TRBJ2-1	.	CSARDPLAGGRNEQFF	TGCAGTGCTAGAGACCCACTAGCGGGAGGTCGGAATGAGCAGTTCTTC
.	TRBV7-9	TRBJ1-1	once	CASSYPQGLTGIAFF	TGTGCCAGCAGCTACCCCCAGGGACTCACGGGAATTGCTTTCTTT
TRBD1	TRBV10-3	TRBJ2-7	.	CAIGRTGSSYEQYF	TGTGCCATCGGACGGACAGGGAGCTCCTACGAGCAGTACTTC
TRBD1	TRBV5-1	TRBJ2-7	few	CASRHPGQGNYEQYF	TGCGCCAGCAGACATCCGGGACAGGGCAACTACGAGCAGTACTTC
TRBD2	TRBV7-6	TRBJ2-5	.	CASSLEPGLAFETQYF	TGTGCCAGCAGCTTAGAACCGGGACTAGCGTTTGAGACCCAGTACTTC
.	TRBV6-1	TRBJ1-2	.	CASSEDTAAGFGYTF	TGTGCCAGCAGTGAAGATACCGCGGCAGGGTTTGGCTACACCTTC
TRBD2	TRBV27	TRBJ2-7	few	CASSGPGTSVYEQYF	TGTGCCAGCAGTGGACCCGGGACTAGCGTGTACGAGCAGTACTTC
TRBD2	TRBV20-1	TRBJ2-7	.	CSARDLAGGPYEQYF	TGCAGTGCTAGAGATCTAGCGGGGGGGCCCTACGAGCAGTACTTC
.	TRBV12-3/TRBV12-4	TRBJ2-7	many	CASSLSTYEQYF	TGTGCCAGCAGTCTGTCGACCTACGAGCAGTACTTC
TRBD2	TRBV14	TRBJ2-1	.	CASSPRLGREGRIEQFF	TGTGCCAGCAGTCCCCGCCTCGGGCGGGAGGGCCGGATTGAGCAGTTCTTC
TRBD1	TRBV20-1	TRBJ1-5	.	CSARKDRGNQPQHF	TGCAGTGCTAGGAAGGACAGGGGAAATCAGCCCCAGCATTTT
TRBD1	TRBV28	TRBJ2-2	.	CASRRQGATGELFF	TGTGCCAGCAGGAGACAGGGCGCCACCGGGGAGCTGTTTTTT
.	TRBV7-3	TRBJ2-1	many	CASSPASVNNEQFF	TGTGCCAGCAGCCCCGCCTCAGTTAACAATGAGCAGTTCTTC
.	TRBV20-1	TRBJ1-2	few	CSAAVQGLGYTF	TGCAGTGCTGCTGTCCAGGGTCTTGGCTACACCTTC
TRBD2	TRBV20-1	TRBJ2-1	.	CSAVAGAGEQFF	TGCAGTGCCGTAGCGGGAGCGGGTGAGCAGTTCTTC
.	TRBV4-1	TRBJ1-1	.	CASSQDGPAGTEAFF	TGCGCCAGCAGCCAAGATGGACCCGCGGGAACTGAAGCTTTCTTT
.	TRBV11-2	TRBJ2-1	.	CASSVEWGNEQFF	TGTGCCAGCAGCGTAGAATGGGGCAATGAGCAGTTCTTC
TRBD2	TRBV20-1	TRBJ2-2	.	CSARLAGGQTGELFF	TGCAGTGCTAGACTAGCGGGGGGCCAAACCGGGGAGCTGTTTTTT
.	TRBV15	TRBJ2-1	once	CATSRDRGRTLDEQFF	TGTGCCACCAGCAGAGATAGGGGGAGGACTCTCGATGAGCAGTTCTTC
.	TRBV11-2	TRBJ2-5	.	CASSLLMGGRQETQYF	TGTGCCAGCAGCTTATTGATGGGGGGTCGCCAAGAGACCCAGTACTTC
.	TRBV24-1	TRBJ2-2	.	CATSDGPANTGELFF	TGTGCCACCAGTGATGGGCCAGCGAACACCGGGGAGCTGTTTTTT
TRBD2	TRBV6-5	TRBJ2-1	few	CASSYSSVGTSGAYEQFF	TGTGCCAGCAGTTACTCGAGTGTTGGGACTAGCGGGGCCTATGAGCAGTTCTTC
TRBD1	TRBV7-8	TRBJ1-3	.	CASSIAGTVNSGNTIYF	TGTGCCAGCAGCATAGCTGGGACAGTCAACTCTGGAAACACCATATATTTT
.	TRBV28	TRBJ1-1	few	CASSRPPTQTEAFF	TGTGCCAGCAGCAGACCACCGACCCAAACTGAAGCTTTCTTT
TRBD2	TRBV6-2/TRBV6-3	TRBJ2-3	.	CAGSYGMDGRADTQYF	TGTGCCGGCAGTTACGGAATGGATGGGAGGGCAGATACGCAGTATTTT
TRBD1	TRBV7-9	TRBJ1-1	.	CASSLTKATGTHTEAFF	TGTGCCAGCAGCTTAACCAAAGCGACAGGGACGCACACTGAAGCTTTCTTT
.	TRBV12-3/TRBV12-4	TRBJ2-7	.	CAISLTRDEQYF	TGTGCCATCAGTCTCACCAGGGACGAGCAGTACTTC
TRBD2	TRBV20-1	TRBJ2-7	.	CSASVSSGGIYEQYF	TGCAGTGCTAGTGTTTCTAGCGGGGGGATCTACGAGCAGTACTTC
.	TRBV7-3	TRBJ1-2	few	CASSPSGAGNYGYTF	TGTGCCAGCAGCCCCTCGGGCGCCGGGAACTATGGCTACACCTTC
.	TRBV20-1	TRBJ1-2	few	CSARDNRNYGYTF	TGCAGTGCTAGGGACAACAGAAACTATGGCTACACCTTC
.	TRBV20-1	TRBJ2-1	.	CSASAETGNEQFF	TGCAGTGCTAGCGCTGAAACAGGGAATGAGCAGTTCTTC
.	TRBV10-2	TRBJ2-7	few	CASTAVKRGEQYF	TGCGCCAGCACCGCGGTCAAGAGGGGCGAGCAGTACTTC
TRBD2	TRBV5-4	TRBJ2-5	.	CASSMTSGGRGETQYF	TGTGCCAGCAGCATGACTAGCGGGGGCCGCGGAGAGACCCAGTACTTC
.	TRBV4-2	TRBJ2-1	.	CASSQGSGPEFF	TGTGCCAGCAGCCAAGGTTCCGGGCCCGAGTTCTTC